This TCR beta chain was recovered during a study of CD8 T cells in Susac syndrome. Study-wide background: Treatment status at blood draw for the Susac syndrome patients was therapy-naive, corticosteroids, or intravenous immunoglobulin alone.

The CDR3 runs to 15 residues. Trimming took off 6 bases at V and 2 bases at J, with 16 bases between the two ends. With regard to this clonotype: The antigen is not known.

cDNA came from about 0.5 to 1 ug RNA primed by random hexamers. An immunoSEQ multiplex PCR generated amplified TCR beta CDR3 products spanning 54 Vbeta and 13 Jbeta. TCRdb fed the immunoSEQ multiplex PCR reads into MiXCR, producing one record per CDR3 protein. The sample consists of about 180,000 distinct CDR3 sequences, 90% to 95% of them appearing once. Study-wide results and caveats: There was no clonal expansion in the CD4+ T cell repertoires of Susac syndrome.

The CD8+ and CD4+ T cells were isolated magnetically using a negative isolation approach, whereas the TEMRA cells were enriched by FACS. The receptor's source is a human donor with Susac syndrome. Sequencing used CD4+ T cells from PBMCs. The chain has TRBV12-3 or TRBV12-4 and TRBJ1-2; the D gene is possibly TRBD1 (6 bases). CDR3: CASSFRERGNYGYTF. Here the CDR3 DNA reads TGTGCCAGCAGCTTCAGGGAAAGGGGGAACTATGGCTACACCTTC.